The 11 T cell receptor beta chains below all came from one sample that was sequenced in a study of radiotherapy plus CTLA-4 blockade in lung cancer. Sequencing was performed with immunoSEQ multiplex PCR; in TCRdb, only in-frame clones are kept and a portion is missing. Of roughly 42,000 clones in the sample, roughly 59% are singletons; the top ten hold less than 20%. Material: peripheral blood, obtained from a patient treated with radiotherapy plus ipilimumab. These receptor sequences come from a human donor with non-small cell lung cancer who had a partial response to radiotherapy plus ipilimumab.

This chain connects TRBV2 to TRBJ2-7; D is undetermined. The V gene's germline CDR1 is SNHLY and CDR2 FYNNEI. V shed 6 bases and J shed 1 base, with 7 bases lying between them. This CDR3 contains 12 residues. Here the CDR3 reads CASRADSYEQYF. The CDR3 coding sequence is TGTGCCAGCAGGGCAGATTCCTACGAGCAGTACTTC.

Only a few counts were recorded for this clone. J is TRBJ2-1 and V is TRBV10-3; D perhaps matches TRBD2 (6 bases). Deletions cut 6 bases from V and 9 bases from J, with 12 bases between. The CDR3 length is 12 residues. Germline V gives CDR1 ENHRY, CDR2 SYGVKD. CDR3 DNA: TGTGCCATCAGCCCCCTTAGCGGTGAGCAGTTCTTC. This sequence encodes CAISPLSGEQFF.

This chain links TRBV6-1 with TRBJ2-1, with TRBD2 matching over 9 bases. The trim removed 2 bases at V and 4 bases at J, leaving 3 bases unmatched. The CDR3 runs 15 residues. In germline, CDR1 is MNHNS, CDR2 SASEGT. The CDR3 protein is CASSERSGGYNEQFF. The DNA of the CDR3 is TGTGCCAGCAGTGAAAGGAGCGGGGGGTACAATGAGCAGTTCTTC.

This clone was counted a single time. This chain connects TRBV2 to TRBJ1-1; no definite D call. The CDR3 loop spans 14 amino acids. Germline V gene lookup returns CDR1 SNHLY and CDR2 FYNNEI. Trimming removed 7 bases at V and 6 bases at J, with 18 bases between. The CDR3 coding sequence is TGTGCCAGCAAAACTCGCACGGCGGCCGCTGAAGCTTTCTTT. It yields the protein CASKTRTAAAEAFF.

The CDR3 protein is CASSPPTRYEQYF. CDR3 nucleotides: TGTGCCAGCTCACCACCGACACGCTACGAGCAGTACTTC. The chain is built from TRBV18 and TRBJ2-7; D not certain. The CDR3 runs to 13 residues. Germline CDR1 KGHSH, CDR2 LQKENI. The ends were cut back, 0 bases at V and 3 bases at J, with 6 bases in the middle.

This clone turned up a few times. The chain links TRBV29-1 to TRBJ2-3; 7 nucleotides align to TRBD1. The CDR3 is made up of 14 amino acids. Trimming at V came to 7 bases and at J to 5 bases, leaving 12 bases not matched to a gene. Germline-derived CDR1 and CDR2 are SQVTM and ANQGSEA. As DNA, the CDR3 is TGCAGCGCTGAGTCAGACAGGGACGGAGATACGCAGTATTTT. Its translation: CSAESDRDGDTQYF.

The V gene is TRBV5-6, the J gene TRBJ1-5, with D unclear. There are 15 residues in the CDR3. Trimming cost V 1 base and J 0 bases, with 8 bases left between them. Germline V gene lookup returns CDR1 SGHDT and CDR2 YYEEEE. This CDR3 reads CASSLKPDSNQPQHF. The CDR3 nucleotides are TGTGCCAGCAGCTTGAAGCCCGATAGCAATCAGCCCCAGCATTTT.

The chain couples TRBV6-5 to TRBJ1-6, with 10 nucleotides matching TRBD1. V lost 6 bases to trimming and J lost 5 bases; unmatched junction nucleotides: 4. The CDR3 loop spans 15 amino acids. Germline CDR1 MNHEY, CDR2 SVGAGI. This CDR3 is CASRSGQGDNSPLHF. The DNA for the CDR3 is TGTGCCAGCAGGAGCGGACAGGGGGATAATTCACCCCTCCACTTT.

This CDR3 is CASSLIRDRGHNNEQFF. As DNA, the CDR3 is TGTGCCAGCAGCTTGATTCGAGACAGGGGTCATAACAATGAGCAGTTCTTC. This chain links TRBV5-6 with TRBJ2-1, with TRBD1 matching 8 bases. Trimming took 1 base from V and 5 from J; bases not matched to a gene: 11. Germline lookup yields CDR1 SGHDT and CDR2 YYEEEE. The CDR3 covers 17 residues.

The rearrangement links TRBV7-8 to TRBJ2-5; 8 nucleotides match TRBD1. The J segment lost 4 bases and the V segment lost 4 bases, leaving 5 bases of the junction unmatched. This CDR3 region has 14 residues. The germline CDR1 and CDR2 sequences are SGHVS and FQNEAQ. This chain's CDR3 is CASSWTGKGETQYF. CDR3 sequence (DNA): TGTGCCAGCAGCTGGACAGGGAAGGGAGAGACCCAGTACTTC.

This clone was seen just once. The chain carries TRBV6-5 and TRBJ1-1; 7 nucleotides agree with TRBD1. The ends lost 2 bases at V and 4 bases at J; junction bases unmatched: 4. Germline-derived CDR1 and CDR2 are MNHEY and SVGAGI. CDR3 length: 14 amino acids. The CDR3 DNA follows: TGTGCCAGCAGTTACGGAGGGGGCGGCACTGAAGCTTTCTTT. It is translated as CASSYGGGGTEAFF.